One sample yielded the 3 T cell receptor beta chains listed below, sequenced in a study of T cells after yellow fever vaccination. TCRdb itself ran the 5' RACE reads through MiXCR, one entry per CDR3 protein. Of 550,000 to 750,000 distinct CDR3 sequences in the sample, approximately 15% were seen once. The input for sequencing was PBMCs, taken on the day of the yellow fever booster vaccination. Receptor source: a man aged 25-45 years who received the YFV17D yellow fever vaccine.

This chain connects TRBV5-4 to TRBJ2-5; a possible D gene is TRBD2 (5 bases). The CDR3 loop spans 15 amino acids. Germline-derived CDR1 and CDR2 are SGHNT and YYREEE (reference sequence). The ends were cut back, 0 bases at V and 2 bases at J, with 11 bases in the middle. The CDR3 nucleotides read TGTGCCAGCAGCTTGGTTCGGGATAGGCAAGAGACCCAGTACTTC. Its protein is CASSLVRDRQETQYF.

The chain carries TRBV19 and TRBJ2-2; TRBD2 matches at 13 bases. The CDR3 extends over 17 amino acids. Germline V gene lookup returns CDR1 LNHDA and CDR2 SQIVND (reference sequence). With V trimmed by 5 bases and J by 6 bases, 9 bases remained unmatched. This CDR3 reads CASSFALLAGGPGELFF. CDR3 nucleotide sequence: TGTGCCAGTAGTTTCGCCCTACTAGCGGGAGGGCCCGGGGAGCTGTTTTTT.

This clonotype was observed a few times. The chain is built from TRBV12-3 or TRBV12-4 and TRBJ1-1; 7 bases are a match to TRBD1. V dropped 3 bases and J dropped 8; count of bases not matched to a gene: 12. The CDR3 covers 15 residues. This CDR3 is CASSFPGQRVVEAFF. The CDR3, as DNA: TGTGCCAGCAGTTTTCCGGGACAGAGGGTGGTGGAAGCTTTCTTT.